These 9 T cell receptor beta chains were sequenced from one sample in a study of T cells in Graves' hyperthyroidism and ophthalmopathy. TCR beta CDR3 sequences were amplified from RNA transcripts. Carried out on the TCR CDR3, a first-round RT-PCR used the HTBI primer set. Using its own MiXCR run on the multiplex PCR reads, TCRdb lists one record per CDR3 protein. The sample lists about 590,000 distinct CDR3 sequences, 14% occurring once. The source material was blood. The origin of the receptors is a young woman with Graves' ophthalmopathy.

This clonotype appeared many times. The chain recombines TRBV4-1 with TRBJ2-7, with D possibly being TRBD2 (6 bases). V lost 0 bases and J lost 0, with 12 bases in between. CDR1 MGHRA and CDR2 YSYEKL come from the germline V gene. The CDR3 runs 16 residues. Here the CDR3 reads CASSQERLGSSYEQYF. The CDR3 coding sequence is TGCGCCAGCAGCCAAGAACGACTAGGGAGCTCCTACGAGCAGTACTTC.

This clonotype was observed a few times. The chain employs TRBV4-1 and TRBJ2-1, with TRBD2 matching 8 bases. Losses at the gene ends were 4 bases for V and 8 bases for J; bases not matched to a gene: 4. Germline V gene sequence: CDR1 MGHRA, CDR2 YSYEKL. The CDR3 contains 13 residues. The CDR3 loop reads CASSPLGGDEQFF. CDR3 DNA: TGCGCCAGCAGCCCCCTCGGGGGGGATGAGCAGTTCTTC.

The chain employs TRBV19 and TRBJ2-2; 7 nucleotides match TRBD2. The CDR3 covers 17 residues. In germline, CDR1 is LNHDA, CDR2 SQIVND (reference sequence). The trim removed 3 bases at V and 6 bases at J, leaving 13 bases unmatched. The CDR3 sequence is CASSIGGGFSPPGELFF. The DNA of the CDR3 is TGTGCCAGTAGTATTGGGGGAGGGTTTAGTCCCCCCGGGGAGCTGTTTTTT. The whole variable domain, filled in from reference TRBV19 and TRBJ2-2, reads DGGITQSPKYLFRKEGQNVTLSCEQNLNHDAMYWYRQDPGQGLRLIYYSQIVNDFQKGDIAEGYSVSREKKESFPLTVTSAQKNPTAFYLCASSIGGGFSPPGELFFGEGSRLTVL.

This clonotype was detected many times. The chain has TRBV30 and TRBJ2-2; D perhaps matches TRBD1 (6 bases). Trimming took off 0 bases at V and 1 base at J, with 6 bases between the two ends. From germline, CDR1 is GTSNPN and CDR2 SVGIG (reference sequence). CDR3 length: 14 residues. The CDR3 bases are TGTGCCTGGAGTGTGACAGGGAACACCGGGGAGCTGTTTTTT. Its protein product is CAWSVTGNTGELFF.

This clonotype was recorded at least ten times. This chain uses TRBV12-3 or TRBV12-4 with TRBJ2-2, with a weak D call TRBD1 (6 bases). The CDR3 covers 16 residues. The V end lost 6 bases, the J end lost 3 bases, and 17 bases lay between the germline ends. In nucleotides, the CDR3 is TGTGCCAGCAGCCGAGGACAGCCCGGAGACACCGGGGAGCTGTTTTTT. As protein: CASSRGQPGDTGELFF.

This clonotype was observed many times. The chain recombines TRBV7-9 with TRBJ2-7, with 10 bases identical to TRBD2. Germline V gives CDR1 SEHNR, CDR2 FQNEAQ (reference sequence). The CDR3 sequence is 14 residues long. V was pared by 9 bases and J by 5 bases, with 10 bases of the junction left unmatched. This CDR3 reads CASSRLAGDNEQYF. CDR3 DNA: TGTGCCAGTTCCAGGCTAGCGGGAGACAACGAGCAGTACTTC.

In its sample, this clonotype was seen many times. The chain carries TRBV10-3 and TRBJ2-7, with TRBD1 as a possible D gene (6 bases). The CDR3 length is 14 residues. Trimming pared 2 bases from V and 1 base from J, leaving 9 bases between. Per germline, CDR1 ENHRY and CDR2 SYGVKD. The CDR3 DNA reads TGTGCCATCAGTGAGGCAGGGGCATCCTACGAGCAGTACTTC. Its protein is CAISEAGASYEQYF.

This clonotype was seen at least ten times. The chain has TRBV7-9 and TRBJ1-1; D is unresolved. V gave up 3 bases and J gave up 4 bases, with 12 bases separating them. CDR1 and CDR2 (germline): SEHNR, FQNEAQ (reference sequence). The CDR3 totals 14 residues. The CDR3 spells CASSFDWESTEAFF. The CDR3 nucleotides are TGTGCCAGCAGCTTCGACTGGGAGAGCACTGAAGCTTTCTTT.

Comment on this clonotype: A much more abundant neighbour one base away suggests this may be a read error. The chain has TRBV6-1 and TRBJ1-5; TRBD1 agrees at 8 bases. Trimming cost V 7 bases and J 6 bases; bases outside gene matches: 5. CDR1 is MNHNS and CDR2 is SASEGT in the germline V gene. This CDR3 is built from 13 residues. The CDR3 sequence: CASTSTGAQPQHF. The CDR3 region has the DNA TGTGCCAGCACCTCGACAGGGGCTCAGCCCCAGCATTTT.